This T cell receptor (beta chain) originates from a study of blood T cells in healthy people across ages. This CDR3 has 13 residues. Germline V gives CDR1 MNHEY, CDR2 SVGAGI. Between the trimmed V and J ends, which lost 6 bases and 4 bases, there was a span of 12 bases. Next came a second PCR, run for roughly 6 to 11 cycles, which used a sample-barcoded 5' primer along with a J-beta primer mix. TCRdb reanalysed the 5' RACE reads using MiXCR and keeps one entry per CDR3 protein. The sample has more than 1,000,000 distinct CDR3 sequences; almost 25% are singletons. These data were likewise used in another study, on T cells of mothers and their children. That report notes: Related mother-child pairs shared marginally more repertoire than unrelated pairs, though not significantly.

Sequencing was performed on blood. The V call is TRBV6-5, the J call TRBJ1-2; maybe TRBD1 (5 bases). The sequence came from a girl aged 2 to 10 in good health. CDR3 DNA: TGTGCCAGCAGCTTGGACAAGCCCTATGGCTACACCTTC. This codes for CASSLDKPYGYTF.